This T cell receptor (beta chain) was profiled in a study of T cell changes during pregnancy in multiple sclerosis. V was pared by 2 bases and J by 2 bases, with 0 bases of the junction left unmatched. This CDR3 contains 15 residues. Germline V gene data show CDR1 as MNHNS and CDR2 as SASEGT. Details on this clone: Other DNA sequences in the sample encode the same CDR3.

Here immunoSEQ multiplex PCR was the method, and the copy in TCRdb shows in-frame clones only, minus some. The sample holds some 50,000 clones; under 90% are singletons and the top ten take about 1.5%. The chain links TRBV6-1 to TRBJ2-5; 12 nucleotides align to TRBD2. The clonotype was recovered from a female donor in good health, enrolled as a control in a pregnancy study. Sequences were derived from peripheral blood, sampled in the first trimester of pregnancy. The CDR3 reads CASSELAGGQETQYF. The CDR3 region has the DNA TGTGCCAGCAGTGAACTAGCGGGGGGGCAAGAGACCCAGTACTTC.